This T cell receptor beta chain was captured by sequencing in a study of T cell repertoires in cytomegalovirus infection. Across the study: Through public TCR beta signatures, both CMV infection and matching HLA type were indicated.

This CDR3 contains 14 residues. V was trimmed by 5 bases and J by 2 bases, leaving 11 bases between them. CDR1 and CDR2 from the germline V gene are SGHTA and FQGNSA. TCRdb reanalysed the reads using MiXCR and keeps one entry per CDR3 protein. The sample has 100,000 or so distinct CDR3 sequences; approximately 15% are singletons. Study-wide results and caveats: CMV-specific TCR beta clonotypes restricted by HLA-C dominated the ex vivo response.

The table lists this clonotype with many counts. Its antigen remains unidentified. The clonotype comes from a human donor in good health (CMV status not recorded). Some clones in this sample may be carry-over from other donors' samples. Sequenced input: PBMCs. The chain is built from TRBV7-2 and TRBJ2-3; no clear D. CDR3 DNA sequence: TGTGCCAGCAGCACCACGGTACACACAGATACGCAGTATTTT. It is translated as CASSTTVHTDTQYF.